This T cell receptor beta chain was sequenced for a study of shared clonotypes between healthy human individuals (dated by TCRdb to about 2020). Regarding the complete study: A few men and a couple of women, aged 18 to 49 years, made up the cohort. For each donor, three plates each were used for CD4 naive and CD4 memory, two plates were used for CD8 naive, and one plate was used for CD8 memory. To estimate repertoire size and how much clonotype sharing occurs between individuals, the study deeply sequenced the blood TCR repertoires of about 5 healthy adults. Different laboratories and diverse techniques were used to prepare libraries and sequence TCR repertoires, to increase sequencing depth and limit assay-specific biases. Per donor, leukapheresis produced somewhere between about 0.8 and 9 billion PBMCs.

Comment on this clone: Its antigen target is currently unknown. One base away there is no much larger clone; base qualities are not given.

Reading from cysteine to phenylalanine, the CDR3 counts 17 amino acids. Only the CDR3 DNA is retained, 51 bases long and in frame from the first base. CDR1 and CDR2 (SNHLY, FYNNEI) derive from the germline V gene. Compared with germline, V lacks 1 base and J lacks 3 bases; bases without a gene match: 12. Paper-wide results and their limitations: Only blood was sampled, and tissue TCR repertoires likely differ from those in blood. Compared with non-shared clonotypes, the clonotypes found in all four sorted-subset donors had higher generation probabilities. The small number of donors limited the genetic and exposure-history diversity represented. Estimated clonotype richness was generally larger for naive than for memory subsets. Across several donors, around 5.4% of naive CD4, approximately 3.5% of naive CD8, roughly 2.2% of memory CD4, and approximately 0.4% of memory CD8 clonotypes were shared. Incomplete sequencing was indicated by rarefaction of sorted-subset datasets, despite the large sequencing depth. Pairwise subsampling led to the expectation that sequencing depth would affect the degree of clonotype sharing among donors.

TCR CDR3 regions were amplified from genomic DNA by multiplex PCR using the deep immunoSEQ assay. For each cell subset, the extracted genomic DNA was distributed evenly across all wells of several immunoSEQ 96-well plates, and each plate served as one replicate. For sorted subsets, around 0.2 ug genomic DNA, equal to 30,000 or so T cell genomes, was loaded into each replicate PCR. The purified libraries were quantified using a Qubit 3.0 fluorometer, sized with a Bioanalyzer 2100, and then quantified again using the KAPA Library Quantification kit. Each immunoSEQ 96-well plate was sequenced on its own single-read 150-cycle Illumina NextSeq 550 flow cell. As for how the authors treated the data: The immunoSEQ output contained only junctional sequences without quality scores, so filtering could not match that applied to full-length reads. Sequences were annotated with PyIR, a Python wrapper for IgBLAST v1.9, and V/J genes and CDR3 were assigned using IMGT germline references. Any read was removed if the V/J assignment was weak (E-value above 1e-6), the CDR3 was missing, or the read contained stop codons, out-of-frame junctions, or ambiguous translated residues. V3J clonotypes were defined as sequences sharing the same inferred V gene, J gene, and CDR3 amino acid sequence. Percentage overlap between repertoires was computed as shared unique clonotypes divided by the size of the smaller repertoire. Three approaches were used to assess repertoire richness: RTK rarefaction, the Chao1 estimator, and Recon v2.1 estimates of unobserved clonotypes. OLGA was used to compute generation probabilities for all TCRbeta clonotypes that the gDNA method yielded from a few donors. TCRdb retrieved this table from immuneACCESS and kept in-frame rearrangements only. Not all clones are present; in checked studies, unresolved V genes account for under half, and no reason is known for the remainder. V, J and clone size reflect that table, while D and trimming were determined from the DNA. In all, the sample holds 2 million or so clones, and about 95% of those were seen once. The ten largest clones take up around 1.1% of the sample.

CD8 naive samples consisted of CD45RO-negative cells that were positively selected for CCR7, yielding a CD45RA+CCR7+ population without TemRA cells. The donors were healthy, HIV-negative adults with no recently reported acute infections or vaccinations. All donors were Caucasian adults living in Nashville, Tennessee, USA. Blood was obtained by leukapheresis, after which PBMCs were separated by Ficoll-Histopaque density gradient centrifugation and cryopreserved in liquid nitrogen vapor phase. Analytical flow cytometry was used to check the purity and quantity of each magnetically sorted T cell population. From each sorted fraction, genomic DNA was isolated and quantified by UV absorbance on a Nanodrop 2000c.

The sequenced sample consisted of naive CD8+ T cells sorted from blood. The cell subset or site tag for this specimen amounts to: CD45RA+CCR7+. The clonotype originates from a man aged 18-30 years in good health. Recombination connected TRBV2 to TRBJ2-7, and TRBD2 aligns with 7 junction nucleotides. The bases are TGTGCCAGCAGTGAAGGCGATCCTTTGGGGGAGGGCTACGAGCAGTACTTC. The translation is CASSEGDPLGEGYEQYF.